The 28 T cell receptor beta chains below all came from one sample that was sequenced in a study of blood T cell repertoires in COVID-19. Sequencing was performed with immunoSEQ multiplex PCR; in TCRdb, only in-frame clones are kept and a portion is missing. The data contain 250,000 to 300,000 clones, about 86% of them singletons. The sequenced sample was peripheral blood. The receptor set was obtained from a man aged 25-45 years with active or convalescent COVID-19.

This rearrangement joins TRBV9 to TRBJ2-1, with TRBD2 as a possible D gene (6 bases). There are 14 residues in the CDR3. Trimming removed 2 bases at V and 6 bases at J, with 12 bases between. CDR1 is SGDLS, CDR2 YYNGEE, per germline. DNA for the CDR3: TGTGCCAGCAGCGTCGGGACTGGGAGCAATGAGCAGTTCTTC. Protein: CASSVGTGSNEQFF.

J is TRBJ1-2 and V is TRBV4-1; no clear D. V was shortened by 1 base and J by 3 bases, with 15 bases between the two germline ends. This CDR3 is built from 16 residues. Germline V gene data show CDR1 as MGHRA and CDR2 as YSYEKL. CDR3 bases: TGCGCCAGCAGCCAAGTCGGCAGACGACTAGACTATGGCTACACCTTC. Protein sequence: CASSQVGRRLDYGYTF.

The gene calls are TRBV3-1 (or the pseudogene TRBV3-2) and TRBJ1-6, with TRBD1 identical over 9 bases. Per germline, CDR1 LGHDT and CDR2 YNNKEL (reference sequence). The CDR3 contains 15 residues. The V and J ends lost 4 bases and 10 bases, in that order; junction bases with no gene match: 8. CDR3 in amino acids: CASSLEGQGLSPLHF. CDR3 nucleotides: TGTGCCAGCAGCCTAGAAGGACAGGGGTTGTCACCCCTCCACTTT.

This clone was seen only once. The V and J genes are TRBV7-9 and TRBJ1-3; D remains unclear. The V gene lost 0 bases and the J gene lost 4 bases, with 13 bases spanning the gap. Looked up from germline, CDR1 is SEHNR and CDR2 is FQNEAQ (reference sequence). The CDR3 sequence is 16 residues long. The CDR3 here is CASSLAPRFRGNTIYF. DNA of the CDR3: TGTGCCAGCAGCTTAGCGCCCCGGTTTCGGGGAAACACCATATATTTT.

The chain couples TRBV9 to TRBJ1-1; no firm D call. This CDR3 has 9 amino acids. Trimming removed 6 bases at V and 11 bases at J, with 8 bases between. In germline, CDR1 is SGDLS, CDR2 YYNGEE. The CDR3 here is CASIASAFF. The DNA of the CDR3 is TGTGCCAGCATCGCGTCTGCTTTCTTT.

The V call is TRBV5-6, the J call TRBJ2-1; D may be TRBD2 (6 bases). Germline values: CDR1 SGHDT, CDR2 YYEEEE. The CDR3 loop spans 16 amino acids. V lost 0 bases and J 4 bases, leaving 14 bases between the germline ends. The CDR3 DNA sequence: TGTGCCAGCAGCTTGGAGCGGGTAGCGGTATACAATGAGCAGTTCTTC. This gives the protein CASSLERVAVYNEQFF.

The genes are TRBV13 and TRBJ2-3; tentatively, D is TRBD2 (5 bases). With 4 bases removed from V and 7 bases from J, the gap between germline ends came to 21 bases. The CDR3 length is 16 residues. CDR1 and CDR2 from the germline V gene are PRHDT and FYEKMQ (reference sequence). DNA of the CDR3: TGTGCCAGCAGCTCCACGGACTCCTACCGGGGATATACGCAGTATTTT. Its translation is CASSSTDSYRGYTQYF.

As for this clone: The DNA is omitted, as the CDR3 cannot be located on it reliably, and the CDR3 follows TCRdb's listing. V gene TRBV19 combines with J gene TRBJ2-7; the table's D call, TRBD1, has no DNA check behind it. The CDR3 length is 13 residues, termini included. Germline CDR1 is LNHDA and CDR2 is SQIVND (reference sequence). The CDR3 loop is CASTSGQSYEQYF.

This clone came up once. The J gene is TRBJ1-1, the V gene TRBV18; D is ambiguous. Per germline, CDR1 KGHSH and CDR2 LQKENI. Trimming shortened V by 6 bases and J by 1 base, and 15 bases separated the two germline ends. The CDR3 spans 15 residues. The CDR3 sequence is CASSPARQRNTEAFF. The CDR3 DNA sequence: TGTGCCAGCTCCCCGGCGCGACAAAGGAACACTGAAGCTTTCTTT. Full variable domain (remainder filled in from reference TRBV18 and TRBJ1-1): NAGVMQNPRHLVRRRGQEARLRCSPMKGHSHVYWYRQLPEEGLKFMVYLQKENIIDESGMPKERFSAEFPKEGPSILRIQQVVRGDSAAYFCASSPARQRNTEAFFGQGTRLTVV.

In DNA form, the CDR3 reads TGCAGCGTTTGGACAGGGGGCGCTTCAGAAGCTTTCTTT. Protein sequence: CSVWTGGASEAFF. The chain is built from TRBV29-1 and TRBJ1-1; TRBD1 aligns across 11 bases. J was trimmed by 8 bases and V by 5 bases; bases with no gene match: 7. The CDR3 runs to 13 residues. From germline, CDR1 is SQVTM and CDR2 ANQGSEA.

V usage is TRBV2 and J usage is TRBJ2-1, with D maybe TRBD2 (5 bases). CDR1 is SNHLY and CDR2 is FYNNEI in the germline V gene. The CDR3 is 12 amino acids. With 6 bases removed from V and 10 bases from J, the gap between germline ends came to 13 bases. The CDR3 sequence: CASRATRAEQFF. CDR3 nucleotides: TGTGCCAGCAGGGCCACTAGGGCCGAGCAGTTCTTC.

The gene calls are TRBV11-1 and TRBJ2-1, with TRBD2 identical over 7 bases. In germline, CDR1 is SGHAT, CDR2 FQDESV (reference sequence). J gave up 5 bases and V 5 bases, and 9 bases lay outside the gene matches. The CDR3 totals 15 residues. CDR3 amino acids: CASSTRTRGHNEQFF. CDR3 sequence (DNA): TGTGCCAGCAGCACACGGACTAGAGGACACAATGAGCAGTTCTTC.

This clone was seen only a few times. The chain is built from TRBV5-4 and TRBJ2-1, with D maybe TRBD1 (5 bases). Deletions cut 4 bases from V and 2 bases from J, with 16 bases between. The CDR3 is made up of 16 amino acids. Germline CDR1 reads SGHNT; CDR2 reads YYREEE (reference sequence). The CDR3 loop is CASSERKGAAYNEQFF. The DNA for the CDR3 is TGTGCCAGCAGCGAAAGAAAAGGGGCCGCCTACAATGAGCAGTTCTTC.

The chain combines TRBV10-2 with TRBJ1-3; 8 bases match TRBD1. The germline V gene has CDR1 WSHSY and CDR2 SAAADI. The length of the CDR3 is 14 residues. With 5 bases clipped from V and 4 bases from J, the junction kept 4 bases outside the gene matches. The chain's CDR3 is CASSTGGNGNTIYF. In nucleotides, the CDR3 is TGCGCCAGCAGTACAGGGGGAAACGGAAACACCATATATTTT.

The chain couples TRBV2 to TRBJ2-3; D is perhaps TRBD2 (6 bases). V was shortened by 6 bases and J by 2 bases, with 6 bases between the two germline ends. The CDR3 is made up of 12 amino acids. Germline CDR1 reads SNHLY; CDR2 reads FYNNEI. In nucleotides, the CDR3 is TGTGCCAGCAGGGACTACACAGATACGCAGTATTTT. Protein sequence: CASRDYTDTQYF.

V gene TRBV7-3 combines with J gene TRBJ2-1; 7 nucleotides align to TRBD2. CDR3 length: 16 amino acids. CDR1 is SGHTA and CDR2 is FQGTGA in the germline V gene. V lost 0 bases to trimming and J lost 10 bases; unmatched junction nucleotides: 12. The CDR3 region has the DNA TGTGCCAGCAGCTTAACTTCACGGGGGGTCGAGATAGAGCAGTTCTTC. Translation gives CASSLTSRGVEIEQFF.

The chain recombines TRBV29-1 with TRBJ1-1; D is unclear. V was pared by 4 bases and J by 6 bases, with 9 bases between. This CDR3 is 11 amino acids long. Germline V gene sequence: CDR1 SQVTM, CDR2 ANQGSEA. CDR3 sequence: CSVGRASEAFF. The CDR3, as DNA: TGCAGCGTTGGGCGGGCCTCTGAAGCTTTCTTT.

The rearrangement links TRBV14 to TRBJ1-1, with 12 bases identical to TRBD1. The CDR3 spans 15 residues. The V gene end was trimmed by 6 bases and the J gene end by 10 bases; junction bases not matched to a gene: 12. Per germline, CDR1 SGHDN and CDR2 FVKESK. The CDR3 sequence: CASSHWDRGPELAFF. In nucleotides, the CDR3 is TGTGCCAGCAGTCACTGGGACAGGGGGCCAGAGTTAGCTTTCTTT.

The V and J genes are TRBV5-1 and TRBJ1-6; TRBD1 is a possible D gene (6 bases). CDR1 and CDR2 (germline): SGHRS, YFSETQ. The CDR3 sequence is 15 residues long. The V end lost 0 bases, the J end lost 9 bases, and 13 bases lay between the germline ends. The CDR3 coding sequence is TGCGCCAGCAGCTTGGCAGGGGAAAAGGGTTCACCCCTCCACTTT. The encoded protein is CASSLAGEKGSPLHF.

The rearrangement joins TRBV12-3 or TRBV12-4 to TRBJ2-3; 11 nucleotides align to TRBD2. Unmatched junction bases numbered 1, after V lost 6 bases and J lost 5 bases. The CDR3 runs to 13 residues. The CDR3 loop is CASRLAGGDTQYF. DNA for the CDR3: TGTGCCAGCAGGCTAGCGGGGGGAGATACGCAGTATTTT.

The chain recombines TRBV11-2 with TRBJ2-1; tentative D call: TRBD1 (5 bases). This CDR3 is 15 amino acids long. The germline CDR1 and CDR2 sequences are SGHAT and FQNNGV. The ends were cut back, 5 bases at V and 2 bases at J, with 13 bases in the middle. The CDR3 is CASSRDSSPYNEQFF. CDR3 coding DNA: TGTGCCAGCAGCCGTGACAGTTCCCCCTACAATGAGCAGTTCTTC.

V and J are TRBV6-5 and TRBJ1-1; 8 bases align to TRBD1. In germline, CDR1 is MNHEY, CDR2 SVGAGI. The CDR3 consists of 15 residues. Trimming took 5 bases from V and 2 from J; bases not matched to a gene: 7. This CDR3 reads CASSPSGTGNTEAFF. The CDR3 nucleotides are TGTGCCAGCAGTCCGAGCGGGACAGGTAACACTGAAGCTTTCTTT.

V gene TRBV3-1 (or the pseudogene TRBV3-2) combines with J gene TRBJ1-2; TRBD1 matches at 8 bases. After removal of 0 bases from V and 7 bases from J, the junction contained 4 bases not matched to a gene. This CDR3 region has 14 residues. CDR1 LGHDT and CDR2 YNNKEL come from the germline V gene (reference sequence). The CDR3 sequence is CASSQDRTGSGYTF. In nucleotides, the CDR3 is TGTGCCAGCAGCCAAGATCGGACAGGGAGTGGCTACACCTTC.

V usage is TRBV19 and J usage is TRBJ1-2, with 9 bases matching TRBD1. V was pared by 8 bases and J by 8 bases, with 15 bases of the junction left unmatched. CDR3 length: 15 residues. Germline CDR1 LNHDA, CDR2 SQIVND (reference sequence). CDR3 amino acids: CASAGTGRTLGGYTF. The CDR3 nucleotides are TGTGCCAGTGCCGGGACAGGGCGTACCTTGGGGGGCTACACCTTC. The whole variable domain, filled in from reference TRBV19 and TRBJ1-2, reads DGGITQSPKYLFRKEGQNVTLSCEQNLNHDAMYWYRQDPGQGLRLIYYSQIVNDFQKGDIAEGYSVSREKKESFPLTVTSAQKNPTAFYLCASAGTGRTLGGYTFGSGTRLTVV.

The chain uses TRBV6-6 and TRBJ1-1; 8 bases match TRBD1. The germline V gene has CDR1 MNHNY and CDR2 SVGAGI (reference sequence). This CDR3 has 15 amino acids. The V gene end was trimmed by 5 bases and the J gene end by 5 bases; junction bases not matched to a gene: 10. CDR3 sequence: CASSDPGGAETEAFF. In DNA form, the CDR3 reads TGTGCCAGCAGTGACCCAGGGGGCGCAGAAACTGAAGCTTTCTTT.

This clone occurred once. The chain uses TRBV7-2 and TRBJ2-3; D is undetermined. This CDR3 is 12 amino acids long. Trimming removed 0 bases from V and 6 bases from J, with 4 bases in between. In germline, CDR1 is SGHTA, CDR2 FQGNSA. The CDR3 is CASSLARDTQYF. DNA for the CDR3: TGTGCCAGCAGCTTAGCGAGGGATACGCAGTATTTT.

The V and J genes are TRBV7-3 and TRBJ2-5; 11 bases are shared with TRBD2. The CDR3 covers 19 residues. Unmatched junction bases numbered 16, after V lost 5 bases and J lost 2 bases. In germline, CDR1 is SGHTA, CDR2 FQGTGA. DNA of the CDR3: TGTGCCAGCAGCCCAACTAGCGGGGGACGTAGAGTCAATCAAGAGACCCAGTACTTC. It is translated as CASSPTSGGRRVNQETQYF.

This chain connects TRBV9 to TRBJ1-2; D not certain. This CDR3 region has 14 residues. Trimming removed 0 bases from V and 4 bases from J, with 10 bases in between. Germline CDR1 and CDR2: SGDLS and YYNGEE. CDR3 residues: CASSVDSQIYGYTF. CDR3 in DNA: TGTGCCAGCAGCGTAGACAGTCAAATCTATGGCTACACCTTC.